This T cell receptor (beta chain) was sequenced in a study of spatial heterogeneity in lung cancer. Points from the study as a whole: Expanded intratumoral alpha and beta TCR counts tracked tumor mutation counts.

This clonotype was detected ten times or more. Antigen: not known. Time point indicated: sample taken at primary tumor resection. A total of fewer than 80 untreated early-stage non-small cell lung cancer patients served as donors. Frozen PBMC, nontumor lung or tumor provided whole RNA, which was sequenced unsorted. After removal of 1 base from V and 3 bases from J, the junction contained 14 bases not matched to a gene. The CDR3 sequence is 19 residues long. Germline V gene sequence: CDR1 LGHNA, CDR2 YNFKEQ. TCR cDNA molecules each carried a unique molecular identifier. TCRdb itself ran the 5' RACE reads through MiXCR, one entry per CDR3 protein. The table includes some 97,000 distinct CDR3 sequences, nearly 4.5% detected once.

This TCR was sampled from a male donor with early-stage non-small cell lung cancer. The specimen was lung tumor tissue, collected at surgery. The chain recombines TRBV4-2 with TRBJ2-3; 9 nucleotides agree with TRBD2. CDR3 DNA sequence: TGTGCCAGCAGCCAAGCCTTGTGGGGCGGGAGGGCTGGAACAGATACGCAGTATTTT. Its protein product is CASSQALWGGRAGTDTQYF.